This is a list of T cell receptor beta chains from one sample in a study of radiation and T cells in renal cell carcinoma. The repertoire was sequenced with immunoSEQ multiplex PCR; TCRdb's copy has only in-frame clones and lacks some. Counted here are some 75,000 clones, roughly 82% occurring once; the ten biggest clones make up 5.8%. This specimen was blood, taken from a patient whose treatment included radiotherapy and nephrectomy. The receptor set was obtained from a man aged 55 to 70 with renal cell carcinoma. The CDR3 runs from the conserved cysteine through the conserved F or W. Fields, in order: J gene, D gene, V gene, clone size, CDR3 DNA, CDR3 protein. A D gene is named only where the DNA matches it firmly. Clone size appears in some rows only: once, few, many, or a class for an expanded clone.

j_gene: TRBJ2-2
d_gene: -
v_gene: TRBV7-9
abundance: -
CDR3nt: TGTGCCAGCAGCGTACGGACTGGGCCCGGGGAGCTGTTTTTT
CDR3aa: CASSVRTGPGELFF

j_gene: TRBJ2-5
d_gene: -
v_gene: TRBV25-1
abundance: -
CDR3nt: TGTGCCAGCAGCGTCCGAGGGGCCCCCGAGTACTTC
CDR3aa: CASSVRGAPEYF

j_gene: TRBJ2-7
d_gene: TRBD1
v_gene: TRBV29-1
abundance: -
CDR3nt: TGCAGCGTTGGAGCGGGACAGGGCTACGAGCAGTACTTC
CDR3aa: CSVGAGQGYEQYF

j_gene: TRBJ2-7
d_gene: TRBD2
v_gene: TRBV28
abundance: -
CDR3nt: TGTGCCAGCACCGTTTCGGTCCTAGCGGCAAATAGCGAGCAGTACTTC
CDR3aa: CASTVSVLAANSEQYF

j_gene: TRBJ1-4
d_gene: TRBD1
v_gene: TRBV7-9
abundance: -
CDR3nt: TGTGCCAGCAGCTTTCAACAGGGGGCTAGTGAAAAACTGTTTTTT
CDR3aa: CASSFQQGASEKLFF

j_gene: TRBJ1-4
d_gene: -
v_gene: TRBV7-7
abundance: many
CDR3nt: TGTGCCAGCAGCTCGGCCCGGGACGGAAAACTGTTTTTT
CDR3aa: CASSSARDGKLFF

j_gene: TRBJ2-5
d_gene: -
v_gene: TRBV5-1
abundance: -
CDR3nt: TGCGCCAGCTCCGAATTAAAAGAGACCCAGTACTTC
CDR3aa: CASSELKETQYF

j_gene: TRBJ1-4
d_gene: TRBD1
v_gene: TRBV4-2
abundance: -
CDR3nt: TGTGCCAGCAGCCAAGATCCCCAGGGGGCGCTCACTAATGAAAAACTGTTTTTT
CDR3aa: CASSQDPQGALTNEKLFF

j_gene: TRBJ2-1
d_gene: TRBD2
v_gene: TRBV27
abundance: -
CDR3nt: TGTGCCAGCAGTATAAGGACTAGCGGCTTCAATGAGCAGTTCTTC
CDR3aa: CASSIRTSGFNEQFF

j_gene: TRBJ2-7
d_gene: -
v_gene: TRBV10-1
abundance: -
CDR3nt: TGCGCCAGCAGTACGGGGGGCGCGACTAGCTACGAGCAGTACTTC
CDR3aa: CASSTGGATSYEQYF

j_gene: TRBJ2-1
d_gene: -
v_gene: TRBV5-4
abundance: -
CDR3nt: TGTGCCAGCAGCCGAGCGGCGACCCATGGCAATGAGCAGTTCTTC
CDR3aa: CASSRAATHGNEQFF

j_gene: TRBJ1-2
d_gene: TRBD1
v_gene: TRBV28
abundance: -
CDR3nt: TGTGCCAGCAGTTTCACCGGGACAGGAGGCTATGGCTACACCTTC
CDR3aa: CASSFTGTGGYGYTF

j_gene: TRBJ2-3
d_gene: -
v_gene: TRBV4-1
abundance: -
CDR3nt: TGCGCCAGCAGCCAATTAGCGGGCACAGATACGCAGTATTTT
CDR3aa: CASSQLAGTDTQYF

j_gene: TRBJ1-1
d_gene: -
v_gene: TRBV10-2
abundance: -
CDR3nt: TGCGCCAGCAGTGAATGGGGGGCGGGAACTGAAGCTTTCTTT
CDR3aa: CASSEWGAGTEAFF

j_gene: TRBJ2-3
d_gene: TRBD1
v_gene: TRBV9
abundance: -
CDR3nt: TGTGCCAGCAGCCCACGTGGGACAGGGGGACCCACAGATACGCAGTATTTT
CDR3aa: CASSPRGTGGPTDTQYF

j_gene: TRBJ2-1
d_gene: -
v_gene: TRBV27
abundance: -
CDR3nt: TGTGCCAGCACCCAAGGGATGGGACAGCAGTTCTTC
CDR3aa: CASTQGMGQQFF

j_gene: TRBJ2-3
d_gene: -
v_gene: TRBV7-9
abundance: -
CDR3nt: TGTGCCAGCAGCCTTAGTCGGGCGACCGCCTTTGCCCATACGCAGTATTTT
CDR3aa: CASSLSRATAFAHTQYF

j_gene: TRBJ2-7
d_gene: -
v_gene: TRBV27
abundance: -
CDR3nt: TGTGCCAGCAGTTTGACAGGCCGGGCTTACGAGCAGTACTTC
CDR3aa: CASSLTGRAYEQYF

j_gene: TRBJ1-2
d_gene: -
v_gene: TRBV4-1
abundance: -
CDR3nt: TGCGCCAGCAGCCAAGAGGATTTGGGGGGCTATGGCTACACCTTC
CDR3aa: CASSQEDLGGYGYTF

j_gene: TRBJ2-1
d_gene: TRBD1
v_gene: TRBV5-1
abundance: -
CDR3nt: TGCGCCAGCAGCTTAACGTGGACAGGGGGCAGGAATGAGCAGTTCTTC
CDR3aa: CASSLTWTGGRNEQFF

j_gene: TRBJ2-1
d_gene: -
v_gene: TRBV19
abundance: many
CDR3nt: TGTGCCAGTAGTATAGCGGGAGTCGGCAATGAGCAGTTCTTC
CDR3aa: CASSIAGVGNEQFF

j_gene: TRBJ2-3
d_gene: TRBD2
v_gene: TRBV15
abundance: -
CDR3nt: TGTGCCACCAGCAGACTAGCGGGAGGGCCGACAGATACGCAGTATTTT
CDR3aa: CATSRLAGGPTDTQYF

j_gene: TRBJ2-7
d_gene: -
v_gene: TRBV6-6
abundance: -
CDR3nt: TGTGCCAGCAGTTACACGGGGTACGAGCAGTACTTC
CDR3aa: CASSYTGYEQYF

j_gene: TRBJ1-5
d_gene: -
v_gene: TRBV18
abundance: -
CDR3nt: TGTGCCAGCTCCCCTCGGGCAGCCGACAATCAGCCCCAGCATTTT
CDR3aa: CASSPRAADNQPQHF

j_gene: TRBJ1-4
d_gene: -
v_gene: TRBV6-5
abundance: -
CDR3nt: TGTGCCAGCGCCCGAGGGGCCACGAGTGAAAAACTGTTTTTT
CDR3aa: CASARGATSEKLFF

j_gene: TRBJ2-1
d_gene: -
v_gene: TRBV4-3
abundance: -
CDR3nt: TGCGCCAGCAGCCGAATAGGCCTACGCCATGAGCAGTTCTTC
CDR3aa: CASSRIGLRHEQFF

j_gene: TRBJ2-7
d_gene: -
v_gene: TRBV5-1
abundance: -
CDR3nt: TGCGCCAGCAGCTTGGGGAGGGAGCAGTACTTC
CDR3aa: CASSLGREQYF

j_gene: TRBJ1-2
d_gene: TRBD1
v_gene: TRBV28
abundance: -
CDR3nt: TGTGCCAGCAGTTTAGGGGGGGACAGCTATGGCTACACCTTC
CDR3aa: CASSLGGDSYGYTF

j_gene: TRBJ2-7
d_gene: -
v_gene: TRBV2
abundance: -
CDR3nt: TGTGCCAGCAGCGTAGACTACCCCTGGGACGAGCAGTACTTC
CDR3aa: CASSVDYPWDEQYF

j_gene: TRBJ1-1
d_gene: -
v_gene: TRBV5-1
abundance: -
CDR3nt: TGCGCCAGCAGCTTGGGTCCGAACACTGAAGCTTTCTTT
CDR3aa: CASSLGPNTEAFF

j_gene: TRBJ2-7
d_gene: TRBD2
v_gene: TRBV9
abundance: -
CDR3nt: TGTGCCAGCAGCCCCGGACTAGCGGGAGCCTACGAGCAGTACTTC
CDR3aa: CASSPGLAGAYEQYF

j_gene: TRBJ2-7
d_gene: -
v_gene: TRBV5-1
abundance: -
CDR3nt: TGCGCCAGCAGCTTGTTGAACGAGCAGTACTTC
CDR3aa: CASSLLNEQYF

j_gene: TRBJ2-5
d_gene: TRBD2
v_gene: TRBV19
abundance: -
CDR3nt: TGTGCCAGTAGTATTGATAGCGGGTCCCAAGAGACCCAGTACTTC
CDR3aa: CASSIDSGSQETQYF

j_gene: TRBJ2-1
d_gene: -
v_gene: TRBV6-5
abundance: -
CDR3nt: TGTGCCAGCAGTTACGCAAACTCGCAGTTCTTC
CDR3aa: CASSYANSQFF

j_gene: TRBJ2-2
d_gene: -
v_gene: TRBV4-2
abundance: -
CDR3nt: TGTGCCAGCAGCCAAGATCGTTGGCTCTTGAACACCGGGGAGCTGTTTTTT
CDR3aa: CASSQDRWLLNTGELFF

j_gene: TRBJ2-1
d_gene: -
v_gene: TRBV7-6
abundance: -
CDR3nt: TGTGCCAGCAGCCTTAATACGGAGGCGCAGTTCTTC
CDR3aa: CASSLNTEAQFF

j_gene: TRBJ1-4
d_gene: -
v_gene: TRBV5-4
abundance: -
CDR3nt: TGTGCCAGCAGTCCAGCCCAGGAGGGAAGGGAAAAACTGTTTTTT
CDR3aa: CASSPAQEGREKLFF

j_gene: TRBJ2-3
d_gene: TRBD2
v_gene: TRBV7-2
abundance: -
CDR3nt: TGTGCCAGCAGCTTAGGGCCGGGAGGACCGGCAGATACGCAGTATTTT
CDR3aa: CASSLGPGGPADTQYF

j_gene: TRBJ2-5
d_gene: -
v_gene: TRBV10-3
abundance: -
CDR3nt: TGTGCCATCAGTGAGTCGGGGGAAGAGACCCAGTACTTC
CDR3aa: CAISESGEETQYF

j_gene: TRBJ2-3
d_gene: -
v_gene: TRBV10-2
abundance: -
CDR3nt: TGCGCCAGCAGTGAGCTGGGTCGATGGGCAGATACGCAGTATTTT
CDR3aa: CASSELGRWADTQYF

j_gene: TRBJ1-2
d_gene: -
v_gene: TRBV28
abundance: -
CDR3nt: TGTGCCAGCAGTTTAGAGCGGGGGCTGATTGGCTACACCTTC
CDR3aa: CASSLERGLIGYTF